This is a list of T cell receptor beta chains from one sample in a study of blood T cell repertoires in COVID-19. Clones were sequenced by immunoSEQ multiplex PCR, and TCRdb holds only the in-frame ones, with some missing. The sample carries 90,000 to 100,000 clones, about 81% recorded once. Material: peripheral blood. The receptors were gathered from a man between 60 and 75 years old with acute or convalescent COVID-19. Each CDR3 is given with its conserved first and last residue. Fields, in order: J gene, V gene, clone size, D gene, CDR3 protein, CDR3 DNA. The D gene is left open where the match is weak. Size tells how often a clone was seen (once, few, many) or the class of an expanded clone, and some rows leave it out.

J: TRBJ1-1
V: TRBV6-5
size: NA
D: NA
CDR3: CASSYELLNTEAFF
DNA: TGTGCCAGCAGTTACGAACTTTTGAACACTGAAGCTTTCTTT

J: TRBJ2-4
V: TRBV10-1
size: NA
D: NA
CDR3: CASSERSPPKNIQYF
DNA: TGCGCCAGCAGTGAACGGAGCCCACCAAAAAACATTCAGTACTTC

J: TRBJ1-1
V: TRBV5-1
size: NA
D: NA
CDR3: CASSFTASMNTEAFF
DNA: TGCGCCAGCAGCTTTACAGCTTCTATGAACACTGAAGCTTTCTTT

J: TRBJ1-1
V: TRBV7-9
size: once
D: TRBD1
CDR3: CASSTWGQTNTEAFF
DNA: TGTGCCAGCAGCACATGGGGACAGACGAACACTGAAGCTTTCTTT

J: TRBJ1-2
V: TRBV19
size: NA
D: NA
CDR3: CASSGGRDGYTF
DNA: TGTGCCAGTAGTGGAGGACGTGATGGCTACACCTTC

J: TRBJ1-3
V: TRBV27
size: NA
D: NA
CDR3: CASSSQASGNTIYF
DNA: TGTGCCAGCAGTTCTCAGGCCTCTGGAAACACCATATATTTT

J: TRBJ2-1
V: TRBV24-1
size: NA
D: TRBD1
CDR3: CATSDPGQGNNEQFF
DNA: TGTGCCACCAGTGATCCGGGACAGGGTAACAATGAGCAGTTCTTC

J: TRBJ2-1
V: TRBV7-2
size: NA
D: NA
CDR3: CASSNPGLHNEQFF
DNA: TGTGCCAGCAGCAACCCGGGACTTCACAATGAGCAGTTCTTC

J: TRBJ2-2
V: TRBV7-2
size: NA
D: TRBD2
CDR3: CASRSGTTNTGELFF
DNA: TGTGCCAGCAGGTCCGGGACTACGAACACCGGGGAGCTGTTTTTT

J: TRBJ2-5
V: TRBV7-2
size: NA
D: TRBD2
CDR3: CASSLGGTSGSVQETQYF
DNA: TGTGCCAGCAGCCTCGGTGGGACTAGCGGGAGCGTTCAAGAGACCCAGTACTTC

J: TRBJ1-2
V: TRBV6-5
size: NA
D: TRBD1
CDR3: CASSYGFWQGAGGYTF
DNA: TGTGCCAGCAGTTACGGTTTCTGGCAGGGGGCAGGTGGCTACACCTTC

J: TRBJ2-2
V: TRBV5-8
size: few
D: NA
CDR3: CASSLVAENTGELFF
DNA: TGTGCCAGCAGCTTGGTAGCGGAGAACACCGGGGAGCTGTTTTTT

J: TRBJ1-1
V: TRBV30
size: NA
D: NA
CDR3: CAWSPPRFTEAFF
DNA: TGTGCCTGGAGTCCCCCTAGGTTCACTGAAGCTTTCTTT

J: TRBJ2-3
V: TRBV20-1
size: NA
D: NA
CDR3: CSASGLPPRTDTQYF
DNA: TGCAGTGCTAGTGGCCTACCTCCCCGCACAGATACGCAGTATTTT

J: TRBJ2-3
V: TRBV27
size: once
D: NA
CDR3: CASSFGALRTDTQYF
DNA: TGTGCCAGCAGTTTTGGGGCCCTGCGGACAGATACGCAGTATTTT

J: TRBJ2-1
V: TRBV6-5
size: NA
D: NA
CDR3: CASMVRGANEQFF
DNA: TGTGCCAGTATGGTCAGGGGGGCAAATGAGCAGTTCTTC

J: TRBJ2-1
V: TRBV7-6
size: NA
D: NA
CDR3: CASSVQGVSSYNEQFF
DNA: TGTGCCAGCAGCGTTCAGGGTGTAAGCTCCTACAATGAGCAGTTCTTC

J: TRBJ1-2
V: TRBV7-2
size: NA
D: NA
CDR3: CASRGTGNSGYTF
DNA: TGTGCCAGCAGAGGTACAGGGAACTCTGGCTACACCTTC

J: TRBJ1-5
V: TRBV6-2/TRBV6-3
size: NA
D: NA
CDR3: CASSLGGRIYQPQHF
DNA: TGTGCCAGCAGCCTAGGAGGCCGTATATACCAGCCCCAGCATTTT

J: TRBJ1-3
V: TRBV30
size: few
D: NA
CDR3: CAWKGGAASGNTIYF
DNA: TGTGCCTGGAAGGGGGGGGCCGCCTCTGGAAACACCATATATTTT

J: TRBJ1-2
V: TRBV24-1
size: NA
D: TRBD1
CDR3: CATSAGTGGGYTF
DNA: TGTGCCACCAGTGCCGGGACAGGGGGTGGCTACACCTTC

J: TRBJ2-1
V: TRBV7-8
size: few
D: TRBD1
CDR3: CASSSGTGDYNEQFF
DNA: TGTGCCAGCAGCTCCGGGACAGGGGACTACAATGAGCAGTTCTTC

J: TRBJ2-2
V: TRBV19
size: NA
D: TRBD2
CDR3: CASGGPGGAGELFF
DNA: TGTGCCAGTGGAGGTCCCGGGGGGGCCGGGGAGCTGTTTTTT

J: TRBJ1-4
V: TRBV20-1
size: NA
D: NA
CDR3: CSARDLEKLFF
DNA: TGCAGTGCTAGAGATCTTGAAAAACTGTTTTTT

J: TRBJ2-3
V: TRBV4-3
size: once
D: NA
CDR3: CASSQEQRTMDTQYF
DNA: TGCGCCAGCAGCCAAGAACAGCGGACGATGGATACGCAGTATTTT

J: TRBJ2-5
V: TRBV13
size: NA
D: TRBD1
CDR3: CASSSRDSQETQYF
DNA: TGTGCCAGCAGCTCCCGGGACAGCCAAGAGACCCAGTACTTC

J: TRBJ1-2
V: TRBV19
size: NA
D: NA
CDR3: CASSIEGGYGYTF
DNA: TGTGCCAGTAGTATCGAGGGAGGCTATGGCTACACCTTC